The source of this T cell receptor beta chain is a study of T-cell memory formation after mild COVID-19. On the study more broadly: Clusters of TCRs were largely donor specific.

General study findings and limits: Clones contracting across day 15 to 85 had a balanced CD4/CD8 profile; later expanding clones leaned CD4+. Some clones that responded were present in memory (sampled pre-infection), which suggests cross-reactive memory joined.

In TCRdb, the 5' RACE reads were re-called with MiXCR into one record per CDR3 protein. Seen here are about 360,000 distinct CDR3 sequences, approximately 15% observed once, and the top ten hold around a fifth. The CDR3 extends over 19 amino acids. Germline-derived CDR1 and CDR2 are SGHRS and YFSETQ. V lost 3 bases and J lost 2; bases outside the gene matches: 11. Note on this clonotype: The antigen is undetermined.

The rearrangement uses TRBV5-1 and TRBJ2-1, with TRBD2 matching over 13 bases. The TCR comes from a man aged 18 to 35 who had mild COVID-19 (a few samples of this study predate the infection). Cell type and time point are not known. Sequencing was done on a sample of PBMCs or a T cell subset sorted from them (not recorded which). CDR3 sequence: CASSSPTSGGEVTYNEQFF. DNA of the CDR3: TGCGCCAGCAGCTCTCCCACTAGCGGGGGGGAGGTGACCTACAATGAGCAGTTCTTC.